The clone carrying this TCR beta chain was seen a few times. No antigen is known for it. It was with 60 Vbeta and 13 Jbeta primers that the PCR ran. The method was immunoSEQ multiplex PCR; TCRdb's version includes in-frame clones alone and lacks a portion of them. Of roughly 100,000 clones in the sample, 75% to 85% were seen once. The data are from a study of cytomegalovirus exposure and HLA in healthy donors. Findings and limits, study-wide: According to the study, 160 or so TCR beta chains were cytomegalovirus-associated. In a later analysis, parvovirus B19, influenza, CMV and Epstein-Barr virus appeared linked to several top co-occurrence clusters.

The source of this sequence is a man aged 50 to 60 in good health and CMV-seronegative. Sequenced: PBMCs.

The CDR3 loop is CASAMDSGYGYTF. The DNA of the CDR3 is TGTGCCAGCGCCATGGACAGTGGCTATGGCTACACCTTC. The J gene is TRBJ1-2, the V gene TRBV2, with a possible D match to TRBD1 (6 bases). Between the trimmed V and J ends, which lost 8 bases and 4 bases, there was a span of 14 bases. Germline V gives CDR1 SNHLY, CDR2 FYNNEI. The CDR3 sequence is 13 residues long.